Sequencing of this T cell receptor (delta chain) was carried out in a study of delta chain sequences of gamma delta T cells (dated 2017 in TCRdb). To note about this clone: This clone's antigen is unknown. Within one base of it there is no much larger clone, and no base qualities were kept.

The receptor library was made with PCR. TCRdb names Illumina MiSeq as the instrument used. TCRdb called clones anew from the public reads via CATT; matching DNA rows were later pooled. This sample gives around 3,500 delta-chain clones in total; roughly 60% of them show up just once. The ten largest make up approximately 61% of the sample. V loses 0 bases at its end and J loses 0 bases; junction bases beyond the gene matches: 4. CDR1 and CDR2 were assigned from the germline V gene as GEAIGNYY and EKD. Taken from cysteine to phenylalanine, the CDR3 has 17 residues. This entry keeps only the CDR3 DNA: 51 bases, framed from base 1.

The receptor was isolated from a human donor with breast cancer. The sequence links TRDV2 to TRDJ1; a stretch of 12 junction bases matches TRDD3. What was sequenced was a tumor sample. The DNA sequence follows: TGTGCCTGTGACACCCTACTGGGGGATACCTACACCGATAAACTCATCTTT. This gives the protein CACDTLLGDTYTDKLIF.